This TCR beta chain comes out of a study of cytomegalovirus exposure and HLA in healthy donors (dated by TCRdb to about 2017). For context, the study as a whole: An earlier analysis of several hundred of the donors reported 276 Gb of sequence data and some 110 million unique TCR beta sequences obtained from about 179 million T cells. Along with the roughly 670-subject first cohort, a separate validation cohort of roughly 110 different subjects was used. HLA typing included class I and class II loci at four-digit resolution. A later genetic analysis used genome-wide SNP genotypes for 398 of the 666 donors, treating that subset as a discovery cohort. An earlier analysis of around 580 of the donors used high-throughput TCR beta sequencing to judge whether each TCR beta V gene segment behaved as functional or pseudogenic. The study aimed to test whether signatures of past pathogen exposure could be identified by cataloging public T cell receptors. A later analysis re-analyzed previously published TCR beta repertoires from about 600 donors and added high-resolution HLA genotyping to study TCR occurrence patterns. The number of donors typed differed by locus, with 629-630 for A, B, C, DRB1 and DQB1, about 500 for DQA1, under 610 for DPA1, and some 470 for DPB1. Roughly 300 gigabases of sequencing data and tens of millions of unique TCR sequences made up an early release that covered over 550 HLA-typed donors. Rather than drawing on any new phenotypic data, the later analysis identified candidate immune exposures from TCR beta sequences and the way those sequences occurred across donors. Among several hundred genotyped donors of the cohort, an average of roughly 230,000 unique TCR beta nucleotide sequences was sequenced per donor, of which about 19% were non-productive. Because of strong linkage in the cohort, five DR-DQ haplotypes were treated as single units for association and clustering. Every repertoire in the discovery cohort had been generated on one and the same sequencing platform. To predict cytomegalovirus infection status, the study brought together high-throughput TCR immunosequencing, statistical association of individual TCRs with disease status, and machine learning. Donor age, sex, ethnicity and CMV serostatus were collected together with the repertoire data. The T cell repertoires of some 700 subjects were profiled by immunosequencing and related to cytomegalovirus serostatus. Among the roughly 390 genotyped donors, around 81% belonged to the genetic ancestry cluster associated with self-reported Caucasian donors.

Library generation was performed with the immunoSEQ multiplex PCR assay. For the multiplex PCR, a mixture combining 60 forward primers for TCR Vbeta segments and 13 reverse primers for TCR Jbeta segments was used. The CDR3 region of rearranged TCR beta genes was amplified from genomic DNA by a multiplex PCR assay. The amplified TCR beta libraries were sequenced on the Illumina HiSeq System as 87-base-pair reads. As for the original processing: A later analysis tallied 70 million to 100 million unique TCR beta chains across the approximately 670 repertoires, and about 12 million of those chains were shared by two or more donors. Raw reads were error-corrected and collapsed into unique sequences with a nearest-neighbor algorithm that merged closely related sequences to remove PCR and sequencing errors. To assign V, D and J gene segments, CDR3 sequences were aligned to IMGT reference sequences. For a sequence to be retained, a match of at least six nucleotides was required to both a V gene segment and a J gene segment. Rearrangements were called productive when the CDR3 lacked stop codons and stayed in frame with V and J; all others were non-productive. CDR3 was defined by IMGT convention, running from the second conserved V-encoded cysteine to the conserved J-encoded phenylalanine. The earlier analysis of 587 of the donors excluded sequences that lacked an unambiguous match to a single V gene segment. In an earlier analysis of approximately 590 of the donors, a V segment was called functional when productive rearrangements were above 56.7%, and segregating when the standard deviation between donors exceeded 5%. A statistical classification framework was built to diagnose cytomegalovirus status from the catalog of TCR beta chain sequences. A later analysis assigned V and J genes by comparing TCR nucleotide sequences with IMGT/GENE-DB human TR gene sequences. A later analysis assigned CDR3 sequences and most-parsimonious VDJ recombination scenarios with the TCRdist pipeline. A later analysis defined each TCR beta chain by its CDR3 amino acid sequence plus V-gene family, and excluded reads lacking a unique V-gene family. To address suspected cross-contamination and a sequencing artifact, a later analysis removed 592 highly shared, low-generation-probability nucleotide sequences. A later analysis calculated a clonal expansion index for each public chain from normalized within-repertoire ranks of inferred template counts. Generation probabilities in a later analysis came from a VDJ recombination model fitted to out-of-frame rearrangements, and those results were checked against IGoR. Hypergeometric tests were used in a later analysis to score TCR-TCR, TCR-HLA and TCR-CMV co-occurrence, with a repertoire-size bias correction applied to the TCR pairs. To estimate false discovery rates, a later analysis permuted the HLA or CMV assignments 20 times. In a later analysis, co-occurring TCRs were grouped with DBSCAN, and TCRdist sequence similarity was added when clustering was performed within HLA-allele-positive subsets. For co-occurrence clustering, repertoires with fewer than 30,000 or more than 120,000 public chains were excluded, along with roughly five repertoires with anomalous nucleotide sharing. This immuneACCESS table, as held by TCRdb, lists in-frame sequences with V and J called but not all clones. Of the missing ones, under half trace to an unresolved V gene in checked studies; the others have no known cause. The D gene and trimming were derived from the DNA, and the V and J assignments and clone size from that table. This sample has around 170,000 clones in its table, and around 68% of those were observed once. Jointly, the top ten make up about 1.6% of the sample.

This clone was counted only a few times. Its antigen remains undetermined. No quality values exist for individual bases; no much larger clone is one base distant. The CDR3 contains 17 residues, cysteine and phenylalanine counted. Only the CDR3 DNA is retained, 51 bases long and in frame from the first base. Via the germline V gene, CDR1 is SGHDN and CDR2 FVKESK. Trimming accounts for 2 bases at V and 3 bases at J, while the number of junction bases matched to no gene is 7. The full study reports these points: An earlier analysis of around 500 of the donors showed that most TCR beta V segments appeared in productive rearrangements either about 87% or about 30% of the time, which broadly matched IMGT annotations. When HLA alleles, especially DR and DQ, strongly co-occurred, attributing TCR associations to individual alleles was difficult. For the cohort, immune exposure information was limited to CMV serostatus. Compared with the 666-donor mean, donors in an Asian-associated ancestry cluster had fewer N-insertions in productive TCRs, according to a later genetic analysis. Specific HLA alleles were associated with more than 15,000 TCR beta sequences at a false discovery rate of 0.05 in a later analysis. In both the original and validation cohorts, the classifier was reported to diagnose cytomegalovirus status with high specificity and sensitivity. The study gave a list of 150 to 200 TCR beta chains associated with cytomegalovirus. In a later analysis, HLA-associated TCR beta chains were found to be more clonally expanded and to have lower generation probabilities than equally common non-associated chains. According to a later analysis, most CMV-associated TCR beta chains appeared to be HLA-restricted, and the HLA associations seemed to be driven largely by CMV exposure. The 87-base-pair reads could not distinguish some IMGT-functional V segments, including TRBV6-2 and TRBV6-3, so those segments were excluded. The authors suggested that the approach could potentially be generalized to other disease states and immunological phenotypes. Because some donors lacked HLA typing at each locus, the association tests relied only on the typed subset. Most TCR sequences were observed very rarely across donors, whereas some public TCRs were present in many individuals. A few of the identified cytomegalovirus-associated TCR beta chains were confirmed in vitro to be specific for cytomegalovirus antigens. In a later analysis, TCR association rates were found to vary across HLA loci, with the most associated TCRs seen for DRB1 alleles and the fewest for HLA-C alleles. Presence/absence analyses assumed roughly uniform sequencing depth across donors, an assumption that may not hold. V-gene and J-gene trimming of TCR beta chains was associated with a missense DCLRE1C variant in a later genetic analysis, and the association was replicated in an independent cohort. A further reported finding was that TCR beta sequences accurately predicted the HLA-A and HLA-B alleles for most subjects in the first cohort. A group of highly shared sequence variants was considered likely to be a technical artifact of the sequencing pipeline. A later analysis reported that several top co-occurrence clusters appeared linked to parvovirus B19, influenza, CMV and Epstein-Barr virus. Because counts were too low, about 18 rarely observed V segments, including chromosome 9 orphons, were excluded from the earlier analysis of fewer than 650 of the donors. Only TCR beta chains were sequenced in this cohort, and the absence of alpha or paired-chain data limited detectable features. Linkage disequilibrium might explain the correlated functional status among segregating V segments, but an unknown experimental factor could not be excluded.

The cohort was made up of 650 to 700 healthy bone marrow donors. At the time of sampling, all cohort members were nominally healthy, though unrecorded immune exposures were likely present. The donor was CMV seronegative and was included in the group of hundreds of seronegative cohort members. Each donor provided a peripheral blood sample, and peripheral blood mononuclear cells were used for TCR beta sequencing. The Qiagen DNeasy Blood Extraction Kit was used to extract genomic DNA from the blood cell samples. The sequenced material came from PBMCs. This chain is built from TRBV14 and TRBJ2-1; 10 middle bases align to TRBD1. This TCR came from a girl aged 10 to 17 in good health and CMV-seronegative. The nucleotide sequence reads TGTGCCAGCAGCCAAACCGACAGGGGGCTGTTCTACAATGAGCAGTTCTTC. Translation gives CASSQTDRGLFYNEQFF.